This T cell receptor (beta chain) was captured in a study of blood T cell repertoires in COVID-19. On the study more broadly: From T cells, B-cell-depleted T cells, or PBMCs came the material, which was cDNA or gDNA.

The CDR3 length is 13 residues. Germline V CDR1 and CDR2: LNHDA, SQIVND (reference sequence). V was shortened by 7 bases and J by 10 bases, with 14 bases between the two germline ends. In the original processing: The authors estimated nucleated cell counts from reference gene primer amplification. Assay: immunoSEQ multiplex PCR; the TCRdb copy retains only in-frame clones and omits some. The V and J calls and the clone size are those of that table, but D and trimming were determined from the DNA. The data contain roughly 120,000 clones, 80% to 90% of them seen just once; the ten biggest clones take up 0.88%.

The V gene is TRBV19, the J gene TRBJ1-6, with D maybe TRBD1 (5 bases). Sequences were obtained from peripheral blood. This receptor was identified in a woman aged 45-59 years with active or convalescent COVID-19. CDR3 DNA: TGTGCCAGTAACGACAGAGCCTTATCACCCCTCCACTTT. This encodes CASNDRALSPLHF.